This T cell receptor beta chain appears in the sequencing data of a study of shared clonotypes between healthy human individuals. The CDR3 consists of 13 residues. The ends were cut back, 0 bases at V and 5 bases at J, with 8 bases in the middle. The germline gives CDR1 SGDLS, CDR2 YYNGEE. The protocol was immunoSEQ multiplex PCR, while the TCRdb copy is restricted to in-frame clones and leaves out a portion. The sample lists millions of clones, more than 85% occurring once. As regards this clone: Other DNA sequences of this sample code for an identical CDR3.

The gene calls are TRBV9 and TRBJ2-5; possibly TRBD1 for D (5 bases). The sequence came from a man aged 18 to 29 in good health. Some clones in this sample may be carry-over from other donors' samples. Sequenced input: naive CD4+ T cells from PBMCs. Indicated subset: CD45RA+ positively selected. CDR3 in DNA: TGTGCCAGCAGCGTAGAGGGGAAGGAGACCCAGTACTTC. Translation: CASSVEGKETQYF.